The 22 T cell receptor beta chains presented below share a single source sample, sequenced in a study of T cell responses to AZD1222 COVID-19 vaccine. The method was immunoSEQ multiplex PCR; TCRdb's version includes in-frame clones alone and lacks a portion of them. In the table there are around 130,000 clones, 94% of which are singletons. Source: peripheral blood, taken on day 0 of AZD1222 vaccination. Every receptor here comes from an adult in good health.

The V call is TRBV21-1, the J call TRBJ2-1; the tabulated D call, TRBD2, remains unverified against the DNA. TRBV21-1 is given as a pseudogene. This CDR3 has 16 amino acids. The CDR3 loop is CASSTCIQRRSNEQFF. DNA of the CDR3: TGTGCCAGCAGCACCTGCATACAGCGGCGATCCAATGAGCAGTTCTTC.

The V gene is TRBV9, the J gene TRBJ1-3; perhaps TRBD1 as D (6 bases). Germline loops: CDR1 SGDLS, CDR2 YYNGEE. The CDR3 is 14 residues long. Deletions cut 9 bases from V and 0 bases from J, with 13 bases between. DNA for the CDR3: TGTGCCACCGCCCGGGACATCTCTGGAAACACCATATATTTT. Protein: CATARDISGNTIYF.

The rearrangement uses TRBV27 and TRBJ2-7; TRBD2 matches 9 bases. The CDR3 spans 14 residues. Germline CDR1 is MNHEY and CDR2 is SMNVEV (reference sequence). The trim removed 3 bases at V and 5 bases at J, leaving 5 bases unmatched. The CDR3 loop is CASSLASGKNEQYF. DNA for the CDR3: TGTGCCAGCAGTTTGGCTAGCGGGAAAAACGAGCAGTACTTC.

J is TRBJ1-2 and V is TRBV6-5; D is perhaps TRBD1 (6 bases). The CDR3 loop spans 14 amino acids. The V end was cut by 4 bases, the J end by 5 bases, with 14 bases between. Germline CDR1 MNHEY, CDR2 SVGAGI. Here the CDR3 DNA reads TGTGCCAGCAGTTCTACGACAGGCGGGTATGGCTACACCTTC. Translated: CASSSTTGGYGYTF.

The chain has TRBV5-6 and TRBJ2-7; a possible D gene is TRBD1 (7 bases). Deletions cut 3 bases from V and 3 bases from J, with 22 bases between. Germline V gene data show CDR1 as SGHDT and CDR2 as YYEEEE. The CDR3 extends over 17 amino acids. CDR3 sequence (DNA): TGTGCCAGCAGCTACCCTCCGGGGGACAGCCGATACTACGAGCAGTACTTC. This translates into CASSYPPGDSRYYEQYF.

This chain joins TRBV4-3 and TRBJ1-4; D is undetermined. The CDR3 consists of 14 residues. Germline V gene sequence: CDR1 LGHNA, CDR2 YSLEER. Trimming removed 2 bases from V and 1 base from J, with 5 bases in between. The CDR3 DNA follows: TGCGCCAGCAGCCAACAGAGAACTAATGAAAAACTGTTTTTT. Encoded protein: CASSQQRTNEKLFF.

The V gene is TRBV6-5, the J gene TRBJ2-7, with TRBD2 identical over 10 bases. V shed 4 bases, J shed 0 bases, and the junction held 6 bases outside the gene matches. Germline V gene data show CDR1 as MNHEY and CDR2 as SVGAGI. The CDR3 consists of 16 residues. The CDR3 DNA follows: TGTGCCAGCAGTTCGGGGACTAGCGTACACTCCTACGAGCAGTACTTC. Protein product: CASSSGTSVHSYEQYF.

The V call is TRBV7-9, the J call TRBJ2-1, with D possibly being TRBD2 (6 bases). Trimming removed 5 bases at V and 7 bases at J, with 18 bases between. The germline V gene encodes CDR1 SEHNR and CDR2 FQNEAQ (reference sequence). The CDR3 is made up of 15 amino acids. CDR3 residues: CASSPLGSLGNEQFF. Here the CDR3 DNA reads TGTGCCAGCAGCCCACTCGGGAGCCTGGGAAATGAGCAGTTCTTC.

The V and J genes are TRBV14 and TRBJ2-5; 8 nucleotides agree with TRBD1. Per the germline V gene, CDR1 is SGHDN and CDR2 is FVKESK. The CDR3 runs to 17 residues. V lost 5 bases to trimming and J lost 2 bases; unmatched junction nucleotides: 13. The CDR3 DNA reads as TGTGCCAGCAGCAAGGCGGACAGGGTGAGAGTTCAAGAGACCCAGTACTTC. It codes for CASSKADRVRVQETQYF.

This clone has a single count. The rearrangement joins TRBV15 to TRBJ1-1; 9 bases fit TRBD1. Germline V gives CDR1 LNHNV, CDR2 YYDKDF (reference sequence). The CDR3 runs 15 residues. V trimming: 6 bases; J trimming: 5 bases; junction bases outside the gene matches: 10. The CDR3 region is CATRGTTGGRTEAFF. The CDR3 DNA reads TGTGCCACCAGAGGGACCACAGGGGGCAGAACTGAAGCTTTCTTT.

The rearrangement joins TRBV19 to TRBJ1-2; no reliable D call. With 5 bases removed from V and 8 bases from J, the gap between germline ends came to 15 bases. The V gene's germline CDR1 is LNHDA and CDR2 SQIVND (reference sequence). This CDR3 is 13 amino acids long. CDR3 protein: CASSLAAGSGYTF. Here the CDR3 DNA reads TGTGCCAGTAGTCTAGCGGCAGGTAGCGGCTACACCTTC. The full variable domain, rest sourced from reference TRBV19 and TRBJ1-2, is DGGITQSPKYLFRKEGQNVTLSCEQNLNHDAMYWYRQDPGQGLRLIYYSQIVNDFQKGDIAEGYSVSREKKESFPLTVTSAQKNPTAFYLCASSLAAGSGYTFGSGTRLTVV.

CDR3 in DNA: TGTGCCATCACCCCCAGCGGGAGTGACAATGAGCAGTTCTTC. Protein: CAITPSGSDNEQFF. The chain combines TRBV10-3 with TRBJ2-1; 8 bases agree with TRBD2. The germline CDR1 and CDR2 sequences are ENHRY and SYGVKD. This CDR3 region has 14 residues. Trimming took 7 bases from V and 5 from J; bases not matched to a gene: 7.

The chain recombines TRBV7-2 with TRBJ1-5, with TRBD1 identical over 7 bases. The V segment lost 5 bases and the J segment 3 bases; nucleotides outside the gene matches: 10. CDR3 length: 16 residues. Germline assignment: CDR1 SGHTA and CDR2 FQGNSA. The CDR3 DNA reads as TGTGCCAGCAGCGACGGACAGGCCCGTCTCAATCAGCCCCAGCATTTT. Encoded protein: CASSDGQARLNQPQHF.

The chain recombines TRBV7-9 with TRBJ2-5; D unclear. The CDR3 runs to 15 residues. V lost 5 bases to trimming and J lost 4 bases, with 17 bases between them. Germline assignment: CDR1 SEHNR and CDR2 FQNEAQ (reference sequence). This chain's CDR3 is CASSLNIGTRETQYF. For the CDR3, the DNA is TGTGCCAGCAGCCTAAATATAGGTACGAGAGAGACCCAGTACTTC. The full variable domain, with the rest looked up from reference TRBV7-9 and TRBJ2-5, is DTGVSQNPRHKITKRGQNVTFRCDPISEHNRLYWYRQTLGQGPEFLTYFQNEAQLEKSRLLSDRFSAERPKGSFSTLEIQRTEQGDSAMYLCASSLNIGTRETQYFGPGTRLLVL.

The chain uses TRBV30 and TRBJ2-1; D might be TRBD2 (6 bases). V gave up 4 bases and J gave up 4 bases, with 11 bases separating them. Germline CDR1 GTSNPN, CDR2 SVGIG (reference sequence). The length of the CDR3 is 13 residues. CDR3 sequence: CAWTGRFYNEQFF. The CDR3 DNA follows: TGTGCCTGGACGGGGAGGTTTTACAATGAGCAGTTCTTC.

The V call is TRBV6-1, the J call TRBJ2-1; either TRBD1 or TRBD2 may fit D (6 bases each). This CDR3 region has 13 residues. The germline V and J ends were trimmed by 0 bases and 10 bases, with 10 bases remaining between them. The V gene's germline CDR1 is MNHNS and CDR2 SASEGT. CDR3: CASSEAGGREQFF. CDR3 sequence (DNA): TGTGCCAGCAGTGAAGCGGGGGGCCGGGAGCAGTTCTTC.

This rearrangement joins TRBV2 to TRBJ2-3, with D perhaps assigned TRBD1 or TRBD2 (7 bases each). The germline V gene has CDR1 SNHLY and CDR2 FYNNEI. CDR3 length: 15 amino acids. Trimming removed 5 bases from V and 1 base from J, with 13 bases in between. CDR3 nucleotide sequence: TGTGCCAGCAGTTACCCAGGGGGGGGCACAGATACGCAGTATTTT. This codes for CASSYPGGGTDTQYF.

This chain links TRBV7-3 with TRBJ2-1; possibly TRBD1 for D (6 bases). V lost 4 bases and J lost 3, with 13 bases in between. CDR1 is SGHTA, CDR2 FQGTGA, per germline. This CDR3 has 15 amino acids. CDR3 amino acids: CASSYGQSIYNEQFF. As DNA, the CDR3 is TGTGCCAGCAGCTACGGACAGTCAATCTACAATGAGCAGTTCTTC.

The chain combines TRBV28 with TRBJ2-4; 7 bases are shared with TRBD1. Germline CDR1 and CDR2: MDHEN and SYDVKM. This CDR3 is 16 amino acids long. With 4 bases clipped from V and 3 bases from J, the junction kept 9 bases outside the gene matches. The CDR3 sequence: CASSSPGQAGKNIQYF. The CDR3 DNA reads TGTGCCAGCAGTTCCCCCGGACAGGCTGGCAAAAACATTCAGTACTTC.

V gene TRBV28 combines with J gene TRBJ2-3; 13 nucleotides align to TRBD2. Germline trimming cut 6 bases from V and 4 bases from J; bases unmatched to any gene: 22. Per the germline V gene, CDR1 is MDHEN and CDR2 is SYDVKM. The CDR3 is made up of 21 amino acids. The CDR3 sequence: CASSLPRPGLGLAGLSDTQYF. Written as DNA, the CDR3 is TGTGCCAGCAGCCTTCCCCGTCCGGGCTTGGGACTAGCGGGATTGTCAGATACGCAGTATTTT.

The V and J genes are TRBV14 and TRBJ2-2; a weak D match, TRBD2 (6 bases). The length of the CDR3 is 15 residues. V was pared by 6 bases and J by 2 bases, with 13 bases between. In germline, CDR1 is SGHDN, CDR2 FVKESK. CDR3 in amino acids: CASSIGGTNTGELFF. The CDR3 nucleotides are TGTGCCAGCAGTATAGGAGGGACCAACACCGGGGAGCTGTTTTTT.

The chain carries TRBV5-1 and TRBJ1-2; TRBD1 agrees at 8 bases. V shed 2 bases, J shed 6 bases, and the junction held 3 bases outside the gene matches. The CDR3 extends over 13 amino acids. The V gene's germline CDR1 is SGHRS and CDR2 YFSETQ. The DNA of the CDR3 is TGCGCCAGCAGCTTCGAGGGACAGGATGGCTACACCTTC. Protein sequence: CASSFEGQDGYTF.